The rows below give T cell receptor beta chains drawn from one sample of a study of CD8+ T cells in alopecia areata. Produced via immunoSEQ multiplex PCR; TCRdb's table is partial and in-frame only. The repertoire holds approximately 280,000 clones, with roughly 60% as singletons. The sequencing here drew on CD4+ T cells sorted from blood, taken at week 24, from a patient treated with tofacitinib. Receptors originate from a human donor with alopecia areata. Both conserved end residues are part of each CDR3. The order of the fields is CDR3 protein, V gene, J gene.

cdr3_aa: CSVIKGPSGDGYTF; v_call: TRBV29-1; j_call: TRBJ1-2
cdr3_aa: CASSQPGTGVGEQFF; v_call: TRBV4-3; j_call: TRBJ2-1
cdr3_aa: CASSDGTDLRETQYF; v_call: TRBV2; j_call: TRBJ2-5
cdr3_aa: CASSLTDYGYTF; v_call: TRBV2; j_call: TRBJ1-2
cdr3_aa: CASSSRDRFYSGANVLTF; v_call: TRBV13; j_call: TRBJ2-6
cdr3_aa: CASSLGTDQETQYF; v_call: TRBV7-3; j_call: TRBJ2-5
cdr3_aa: CASSSIDRETQYF; v_call: TRBV5-4; j_call: TRBJ2-5
cdr3_aa: CASSSETGGVYEQYF; v_call: TRBV6-5; j_call: TRBJ2-7
cdr3_aa: CASIPGLNTEAFF; v_call: TRBV6-6; j_call: TRBJ1-1
cdr3_aa: CASSLQGAYNGPEYF; v_call: TRBV6-1; j_call: TRBJ2-3
cdr3_aa: CASSVGGEQFF; v_call: TRBV9; j_call: TRBJ2-1
cdr3_aa: CATSRDPGTTYEQYF; v_call: TRBV15; j_call: TRBJ2-7
cdr3_aa: CASSTSQGTGELFF; v_call: TRBV5-1; j_call: TRBJ2-2
cdr3_aa: CAISDLQGRNTEAFF; v_call: TRBV10-3; j_call: TRBJ1-1
cdr3_aa: CASSLAGRQGKGGYTF; v_call: TRBV7-8; j_call: TRBJ1-2
cdr3_aa: CAWTHGDHSYEQYF; v_call: TRBV30; j_call: NA
cdr3_aa: CASRFGDRRDEKLFF; v_call: TRBV7-9; j_call: TRBJ1-4
cdr3_aa: CASKEGPGRKWVTEAFF; v_call: TRBV27; j_call: TRBJ1-1